One sample yielded the 21 T cell receptor beta chains listed below, sequenced in a study of CD8 T cells in ankylosing spondylitis. TCRdb called the 5' RACE reads again in MiXCR, with one record for every CDR3 protein. The sample holds 200,000 to 250,000 distinct CDR3 sequences; under 30% are singletons and the top ten take just over 6.5%. Sample: blood, either unsorted or a sorted T cell fraction (not recorded which). These receptors came from a male donor with ankylosing spondylitis or in good health (not recorded which).

V is TRBV5-1 and J is TRBJ2-1, with 7 bases fitting TRBD2. CDR1 SGHRS and CDR2 YFSETQ come from the germline V gene. This CDR3 region has 16 residues. Unmatched junction bases numbered 7, after V lost 4 bases and J lost 0 bases. The CDR3: CASSGLAASSYNEQFF. The CDR3 DNA sequence: TGCGCCAGCAGCGGGCTAGCGGCTAGCTCCTACAATGAGCAGTTCTTC.

The chain combines TRBV5-1 with TRBJ2-1; D is perhaps TRBD2 (5 bases). V gave up 1 base and J gave up 0 bases, with 20 bases separating them. This CDR3 contains 19 residues. Germline CDR1 is SGHRS and CDR2 is YFSETQ. CDR3 sequence: CASSLPRGFRESSYNEQFF. The CDR3, as DNA: TGCGCCAGCAGCTTGCCCCGCGGGTTTCGAGAGAGCTCCTACAATGAGCAGTTCTTC.

This clonotype showed up many times. The J gene is TRBJ2-5, the V gene TRBV6-5; tentatively, D is TRBD2 (5 bases). Trimming stripped 4 bases from V and 2 bases from J, with 14 bases between. CDR1 MNHEY and CDR2 SVGAGI come from the germline V gene. The CDR3 contains 15 residues. The CDR3 reads CASSLRAGFQETQYF. The CDR3 nucleotides are TGTGCCAGCAGTTTGCGGGCGGGTTTTCAAGAGACCCAGTACTTC.

This clonotype occurred a few times. The chain combines TRBV20-1 with TRBJ2-3, with D possibly TRBD2 on 6 matching bases. V was clipped by 4 bases and J by 0 bases, with 14 bases between them. The CDR3 is made up of 15 amino acids. Germline V gene sequence: CDR1 DFQATT, CDR2 SNEGSKA (reference sequence). In nucleotides, the CDR3 is TGCAGTGCTACCACTAGCTTAACTAGCACAGATACGCAGTATTTT. Translating gives CSATTSLTSTDTQYF.

In its sample, this clonotype was seen many times. The rearrangement links TRBV20-1 to TRBJ2-1; tentatively, D is TRBD2 (6 bases). CDR1 and CDR2 (germline): DFQATT, SNEGSKA (reference sequence). This CDR3 is built from 14 residues. Trimming stripped 6 bases from V and 0 bases from J, with 12 bases between. The CDR3, as DNA: TGCAGTGCAGAAACTAGCAGCTCCTACAATGAGCAGTTCTTC. Translation: CSAETSSSYNEQFF.

The chain is built from TRBV12-3 or TRBV12-4 and TRBJ2-7, with 9 bases lining up with TRBD2. This CDR3 comprises 14 residues. V trimming: 5 bases; J trimming: 3 bases; junction bases outside the gene matches: 5. The DNA for the CDR3 is TGTGCCAGCAGTGCGGATAGCGGGAGCTACGAGCAGTACTTC. It translates to CASSADSGSYEQYF.

This clonotype was recorded many times. V is TRBV5-1 and J is TRBJ2-5; 9 positions match TRBD2. Trimming cost V 0 bases and J 5 bases; bases outside gene matches: 5. The CDR3 is 15 residues long. Germline loops: CDR1 SGHRS, CDR2 YFSETQ. As DNA, the CDR3 is TGCGCCAGCAGCTTGGGTAGCGGGAGATCGGAGACCCAGTACTTC. This sequence encodes CASSLGSGRSETQYF.

This clonotype was counted a few times. V gene TRBV9 combines with J gene TRBJ2-5; D possibly corresponds to TRBD1 (6 bases). Trimming removed 3 bases at V and 5 bases at J, with 17 bases between. This CDR3 region has 15 residues. Germline values: CDR1 SGDLS, CDR2 YYNGEE. The CDR3 region is CASSGYKGGFETQYF. CDR3 nucleotide sequence: TGTGCCAGCAGCGGATACAAAGGGGGATTTGAGACCCAGTACTTC.

V usage is TRBV12-3 or TRBV12-4 and J usage is TRBJ1-5; 7 positions agree with TRBD1. The CDR3 totals 18 residues. The ends lost 2 bases at V and 0 bases at J; junction bases unmatched: 10. CDR3 DNA: TGTGCCAGCAGTTTAAGTTCCGGGACAGTGAATAGCAATCAGCCCCAGCATTTT. It specifies CASSLSSGTVNSNQPQHF.

The chain joins TRBV4-1 to TRBJ2-6; D gene uncertain. Between the trimmed V and J ends, which lost 0 bases and 3 bases, there was a span of 18 bases. The CDR3 sequence is 19 residues long. Germline CDR1 reads MGHRA; CDR2 reads YSYEKL. CDR3 region: CASSQESGPFSVGANVLTF. CDR3 DNA: TGCGCCAGCAGCCAAGAAAGTGGACCCTTCTCGGTTGGGGCCAACGTCCTGACTTTC.

In this sample, this clonotype turned up a few times. The chain recombines TRBV29-1 with TRBJ2-1; D is undetermined. V lost 3 bases to trimming and J lost 9 bases, with 24 bases between them. Germline CDR1 SQVTM, CDR2 ANQGSEA. The CDR3 runs to 16 residues. The CDR3 protein is CSVDLRLAAAGFEQFF. The CDR3, as DNA: TGCAGCGTTGATCTGCGACTCGCGGCCGCTGGTTTTGAGCAGTTCTTC.

This clonotype was observed many times. The chain joins TRBV12-3 or TRBV12-4 to TRBJ2-1; D is ambiguous. Trimming pared 7 bases from V and 2 bases from J, leaving 15 bases between. This CDR3 is built from 15 residues. In nucleotides, the CDR3 is TGTGCCAGCACTCCGTCTGGGGTGGCCTACAATGAGCAGTTCTTC. Amino acids: CASTPSGVAYNEQFF.

Comments on this clonotype: A much larger clone is a single base away; this may be a read error. The chain employs TRBV29-1 and TRBJ2-6; the D gene is possibly TRBD2 (6 bases). This CDR3 region has 14 residues. CDR1 SQVTM and CDR2 ANQGSEA come from the germline V gene. Trimming pared 5 bases from V and 2 bases from J, leaving 10 bases between. CDR3 coding DNA: TGCAGCGTTACCTCGGGGGCTGGGGCCAACGTCCTGACTTTC. Translating gives CSVTSGAGANVLTF.

This clonotype has at least ten counts. The chain combines TRBV19 with TRBJ2-7, with TRBD2 matching over 10 bases. Germline V lookup: CDR1 LNHDA, CDR2 SQIVND (reference sequence). This CDR3 has 14 amino acids. Germline trimming cut 9 bases from V and 5 bases from J; bases unmatched to any gene: 10. CDR3 DNA sequence: TGTGCCAGCACTCCTAGCGGGAGAAGCCACGAGCAGTACTTC. As protein: CASTPSGRSHEQYF.

This clonotype was recorded at least ten times. The chain employs TRBV28 and TRBJ2-7, with D possibly matching TRBD1 (5 bases). Per the germline V gene, CDR1 is MDHEN and CDR2 is SYDVKM. V lost 7 bases to trimming and J lost 2 bases, with 15 bases between them. The CDR3 totals 14 residues. DNA for the CDR3: TGTGCCAGCATCCTAAGGGGTGTACCCTACGAGCAGTACTTC. This sequence encodes CASILRGVPYEQYF.

The CDR3 spells CASSFLDTHTDTQYF. In nucleotides, the CDR3 is TGTGCCAGCAGTTTTCTCGACACACACACAGATACGCAGTATTTT. The chain combines TRBV28 with TRBJ2-3; D is uncertain. CDR1 and CDR2 from the germline V gene are MDHEN and SYDVKM. The V end lost 3 bases, the J end lost 2 bases, and 12 bases lay between the germline ends. This CDR3 spans 15 amino acids.

This clonotype was seen ten or more times. This rearrangement joins TRBV9 to TRBJ1-5, with D unclear. Germline V gene sequence: CDR1 SGDLS, CDR2 YYNGEE. V shed 3 bases and J shed 9 bases, with 10 bases lying between them. The CDR3 loop spans 12 amino acids. This CDR3 reads CASSGAAGPQHF. The CDR3 DNA is TGTGCCAGCAGCGGGGCGGCAGGGCCCCAGCATTTT. The whole variable domain, filled in from reference TRBV9 and TRBJ1-5, reads DSGVTQTPKHLITATGQRVTLRCSPRSGDLSVYWYQQSLDQGLQFLIQYYNGEERAKGNILERFSAQQFPDLHSELNLSSLELGDSALYFCASSGAAGPQHFGDGTRLSIL.

This clonotype was picked up many times. In nucleotides, the CDR3 is TGTGCCAGCAATTCAGGGAAAACCTATGGCTACACCTTC. Translating it yields CASNSGKTYGYTF. This chain links TRBV12-3 or TRBV12-4 with TRBJ1-2, with D tentatively TRBD1 (5 bases). The V end was cut by 7 bases, the J end by 4 bases, with 13 bases between. The CDR3 extends over 13 amino acids.

As concerns this clonotype: This may be a read error: a much more frequent sequence differs by one nucleotide. The CDR3 is CSASSSGTDTQYF. The CDR3 DNA follows: TGCAGTGCTAGTTCTAGCGGCACAGATACGCAGTATTTT. The V gene is TRBV20-1, the J gene TRBJ2-3; D might be TRBD2 (6 bases). The CDR3 loop spans 13 amino acids. The germline V and J ends were trimmed by 3 bases and 1 base, with 8 bases remaining between them. In germline, CDR1 is DFQATT, CDR2 SNEGSKA (reference sequence).

This chain joins TRBV20-1 and TRBJ1-4, with 7 bases matching TRBD1. The CDR3 is made up of 18 amino acids. Germline values: CDR1 DFQATT, CDR2 SNEGSKA (reference sequence). The trim removed 1 base at V and 0 bases at J, leaving 11 bases unmatched. CDR3 region: CSARGGAGGYPTNEKLFF. The CDR3 DNA is TGCAGTGCTAGAGGGGGGGCAGGGGGATACCCAACTAATGAAAAACTGTTTTTT.

The rearrangement joins TRBV6-5 to TRBJ2-5; TRBD2 is a possible D gene (5 bases). The V and J ends lost 2 bases and 4 bases respectively, with 23 bases between them. Germline V CDR1 and CDR2: MNHEY, SVGAGI. This CDR3 region has 18 residues. The DNA of the CDR3 is TGTGCCAGCAGTTACGCGAGTGGATTCTTAGACGGAGGAGAGACCCAGTACTTC. Its translation is CASSYASGFLDGGETQYF.